The present T cell receptor (beta chain) was sequenced within a study of blood T cell repertoires in COVID-19. Across the whole study: Whether acute or convalescent, the COVID-19 samples came from the United States, Italy and Spain. PBMCs, B-cell-depleted T cells, or T cells provided the cDNA or gDNA that made up the material.

Methods used by the authors: Reference gene primers were amplified, and this amplification served to estimate nucleated cell counts. Sequenced by immunoSEQ multiplex PCR; TCRdb stores in-frame clones only, minus some. That table is the source of V, J and clone size, and D and trimming were worked out from the DNA. The table has approximately 70,000 clones, around 88% seen once. Germline V gene sequence: CDR1 SNHLY, CDR2 FYNNEI. V lost 8 bases and J lost 5, with 21 bases in between. This CDR3 is built from 15 residues. The chain combines TRBV2 with TRBJ1-2, with D perhaps TRBD1 (6 bases). The sample consisted of peripheral blood. The TCR comes from a woman aged 65 to 85 with acute or convalescent COVID-19. The CDR3 protein is CASGLELGQGYGYTF. CDR3 nucleotides: TGTGCCAGCGGACTTGAACTGGGTCAGGGGTATGGCTACACCTTC.